This TCR beta chain came from a study of cytomegalovirus exposure and HLA in healthy donors. Study summary: The 100 to 150 validation repertoires matched the approximately 670 first-cohort repertoires in platform, a later analysis reported.

Measured with immunoSEQ multiplex PCR; TCRdb has only the in-frame clones, and not every one. The sample carries about 310,000 clones, approximately 91% recorded once. Germline CDR1 and CDR2: SGDLS and YYNGEE. Trimming left V 4 bases short and J 5 bases short, with 20 bases between. The CDR3 is 16 residues long. Sequencing used PBMCs. The sequence came from a man aged 30 to 45 in good health and CMV-seronegative. The J gene is TRBJ2-3, the V gene TRBV9; D might be TRBD2 (6 bases). CDR3 in DNA: TGTGCCAGCAGCCCTCGGGCGGGGTCTGGGGGAGATACGCAGTATTTT. Its translation is CASSPRAGSGGDTQYF.